This T cell receptor (beta chain) is from a study of blood T cell repertoires in COVID-19. As for the study in general: T cells, B-cell-depleted T cells, or PBMCs provided the cDNA or gDNA that served as material.

Authors' methods: By means of reference gene primer amplification, nucleated cell counts were estimated. Profiled with immunoSEQ multiplex PCR; TCRdb holds only in-frame clones, not every one. Clonal size and the V and J genes are those of that table, whereas D and trimming came from the DNA. There are some 200,000 clones in the sample; 81% occur only once, and about 8.9% lies in the top ten. The CDR3 extends over 16 amino acids. CDR1 is SGHDT and CDR2 is YYEEEE in the germline V gene. The V gene lost 4 bases and the J gene lost 1 base, with 17 bases spanning the gap. This chain uses TRBV5-6 with TRBJ1-1, with D perhaps matching TRBD1 (6 bases). Sequencing was done on a sample of PBMCs or T cells enriched from blood (not recorded which). The TCR was taken from a woman aged 50 to 60 with acute COVID-19. The CDR3: CASSMAGGAKNTEAFF. The CDR3, as DNA: TGTGCCAGCAGCATGGCGGGGGGCGCGAAGAACACTGAAGCTTTCTTT. Full variable domain (rest looked up from reference TRBV5-6 and TRBJ1-1): DAGVTQSPTHLIKTRGQQVTLRCSPKSGHDTVSWYQQALGQGPQFIFQYYEEEERQRGNFPDRFSGHQFPNYSSELNVNALLLGDSALYLCASSMAGGAKNTEAFFGQGTRLTVV.